Listed here are 23 T cell receptor beta chains from one sample, sequenced in a study of cytomegalovirus exposure and HLA in healthy donors. The PCR employed 60 Vbeta primers together with 13 Jbeta primers. Sequencing used immunoSEQ multiplex PCR; TCRdb keeps in-frame clones, though not all of them. This sample has more than 80,000 clones, with 75% found just once. Sequencing was performed on PBMCs. The receptor source for this set is a male donor in good health and CMV-seropositive.

This clone was recorded a few times. The rearrangement joins TRBV7-8 to TRBJ2-7, with 8 bases lining up with TRBD2. The V gene end was trimmed by 5 bases and the J gene end by 0 bases; junction bases not matched to a gene: 3. Germline loops: CDR1 SGHVS, CDR2 FQNEAQ. There are 14 residues in the CDR3. This chain's CDR3 is CASSAGTSSYEQYF. CDR3 DNA sequence: TGTGCCAGCAGCGCCGGGACTAGCTCCTACGAGCAGTACTTC. The entire variable domain, with the rest obtained from reference TRBV7-8 and TRBJ2-7, is as follows: GAGVSQSPRYKVAKRGQDVALRCDPISGHVSLFWYQQALGQGPEFLTYFQNEAQLDKSGLPSDRFFAERPEGSVSTLKIQRTQQEDSAVYLCASSAGTSSYEQYFGPGTRLTVT.

In its sample, this clone was seen a few times. This CDR3 is CASSLRQTNEKLFF. CDR3 DNA sequence: TGTGCCAGCAGCTTGAGACAAACTAATGAAAAACTGTTTTTT. The rearrangement joins TRBV7-9 to TRBJ1-4; D unclear. This CDR3 is 14 amino acids long. Germline loops: CDR1 SEHNR, CDR2 FQNEAQ (reference sequence). V lost 3 bases, J lost 1 base, and 6 bases lay in between.

For the CDR3, the DNA is TGTGCCAGCAGTGAAGGTCGACAGGGACTGAACACTGAAGCTTTCTTT. This translates into CASSEGRQGLNTEAFF. The chain couples TRBV2 to TRBJ1-1; 7 positions agree with TRBD1. The trim removed 1 base at V and 0 bases at J, leaving 5 bases unmatched. The CDR3 length is 16 residues. The germline CDR1 and CDR2 sequences are SNHLY and FYNNEI.

The chain employs TRBV27 and TRBJ1-1; unclear D gene. Between the trimmed V and J ends, which lost 6 bases and 4 bases, there was a span of 12 bases. This CDR3 contains 13 residues. Germline CDR1 and CDR2: MNHEY and SMNVEV (reference sequence). The CDR3 nucleotides are TGTGCCAGCAGATATCTGGAGAGCACTGAAGCTTTCTTT. Its translation: CASRYLESTEAFF.

The chain has TRBV12-5 and TRBJ2-2; D ambiguous. Germline assignment: CDR1 LGHNT and CDR2 FRNRAP. V was trimmed by 6 bases and J by 4 bases, leaving 6 bases between them. The CDR3 totals 12 residues. The DNA for the CDR3 is TGTGCTAGTGGACACCCCACCGGGGAGCTGTTTTTT. It yields the protein CASGHPTGELFF.

The chain employs TRBV2 and TRBJ2-1, with 7 bases matching TRBD1. J gave up 6 bases and V 7 bases, and 12 bases lay outside the gene matches. The CDR3 is made up of 15 amino acids. CDR1 and CDR2 (germline): SNHLY, FYNNEI. The CDR3 sequence is CASNFRDSGSNEQFF. DNA for the CDR3: TGTGCCAGCAACTTCCGGGACAGTGGATCCAATGAGCAGTTCTTC.

V gene TRBV5-1 combines with J gene TRBJ1-2; D call uncertain. V was trimmed by 2 bases and J by 5 bases, leaving 7 bases between them. This CDR3 spans 12 amino acids. Germline assignment: CDR1 SGHRS and CDR2 YFSETQ. CDR3 DNA sequence: TGCGCCAGCAGCTTTACGGAGTATGGCTACACCTTC. Protein product: CASSFTEYGYTF.

The rearrangement joins TRBV7-6 to TRBJ2-1, with 7 bases lining up with TRBD1. J was trimmed by 5 bases and V by 4 bases; bases with no gene match: 5. Germline loops: CDR1 SGHVS, CDR2 FNYEAQ. The CDR3 loop spans 14 amino acids. The CDR3 DNA follows: TGTGCCAGCAGCTGGGGACAGCCGGACAATGAGCAGTTCTTC. It is translated as CASSWGQPDNEQFF.

The chain recombines TRBV15 with TRBJ2-7; the D gene is possibly TRBD2 (5 bases). Germline CDR1 and CDR2: LNHNV and YYDKDF (reference sequence). The germline V and J ends were trimmed by 1 base and 3 bases, with 10 bases remaining between them. The CDR3 has 14 residues. CDR3 protein: CATSRGVGSYEQYF. CDR3 sequence (DNA): TGTGCCACCAGCAGAGGAGTTGGGAGCTACGAGCAGTACTTC.

CDR3 in DNA: TGTGCCAGCAGACAAACAGGGGGGCGCACAGATACGCAGTATTTT. It encodes CASRQTGGRTDTQYF. The chain has TRBV7-3 and TRBJ2-3, with 8 positions matching TRBD1. The J segment lost 1 base and the V segment lost 6 bases, leaving 6 bases of the junction unmatched. Germline V gives CDR1 SGHTA, CDR2 FQGTGA. This CDR3 region has 15 residues.

The chain employs TRBV6-1 and TRBJ1-5, with D possibly matching TRBD1 (5 bases). From germline, CDR1 is MNHNS and CDR2 SASEGT. The CDR3 contains 15 residues. V dropped 2 bases and J dropped 3 bases, with 11 bases sitting between them. CDR3 sequence: CASSETAGLNQPQHF. CDR3 sequence (DNA): TGTGCCAGCAGTGAAACAGCAGGGCTCAATCAGCCCCAGCATTTT.

The chain links TRBV9 to TRBJ2-1, with 10 bases fitting TRBD2. Germline V gene lookup returns CDR1 SGDLS and CDR2 YYNGEE. With V trimmed by 3 bases and J by 3 bases, 3 bases remained unmatched. The CDR3 totals 15 residues. In DNA, the CDR3 is TGTGCCAGCAGCGAAGCGGGGGGGCTCTACAATGAGCAGTTCTTC. Protein sequence: CASSEAGGLYNEQFF. Full variable domain (outside the CDR3, taken from reference TRBV9 and TRBJ2-1): DSGVTQTPKHLITATGQRVTLRCSPRSGDLSVYWYQQSLDQGLQFLIQYYNGEERAKGNILERFSAQQFPDLHSELNLSSLELGDSALYFCASSEAGGLYNEQFFGPGTRLTVL.

The sample holds a few counts of this clone. V gene TRBV29-1 combines with J gene TRBJ1-1, with TRBD1 identical over 7 bases. After removal of 7 bases from V and 2 bases from J, the junction contained 7 bases not matched to a gene. The CDR3 runs 13 residues. CDR1 is SQVTM and CDR2 is ANQGSEA in the germline V gene. This CDR3 is CSARTGLNTEAFF. The CDR3, as DNA: TGCAGCGCCCGGACAGGCCTAAACACTGAAGCTTTCTTT.

The chain couples TRBV5-6 to TRBJ1-1; D uncertain. Deletions cut 0 bases from V and 3 bases from J, with 12 bases between. CDR1 and CDR2 from the germline V gene are SGHDT and YYEEEE. The CDR3 consists of 15 residues. In DNA form, the CDR3 reads TGTGCCAGCAGCTTGGTGGCCAGGCCATACACTGAAGCTTTCTTT. This gives the protein CASSLVARPYTEAFF.

This clone was recorded only once. V is TRBV6-4 and J is TRBJ2-3; 10 positions agree with TRBD2. Trimming removed 0 bases from V and 8 bases from J; junction bases left unmatched: 14. Germline values: CDR1 MRHNA, CDR2 SNTAGT. The CDR3 loop spans 18 amino acids. The CDR3 DNA follows: TGTGCCAGCAGTGACTCGAACAACAAGCGGGGGGGCCGCGTTACGCAGTATTTT. It is translated as CASSDSNNKRGGRVTQYF.

The chain employs TRBV25-1 and TRBJ1-1; TRBD1 might be the D (5 bases). This CDR3 spans 14 amino acids. V was clipped by 6 bases and J by 0 bases, with 11 bases between them. CDR1 MGHDK and CDR2 SYGVNS come from the germline V gene. CDR3 DNA sequence: TGTGCCAGCAGCCCGACAGTTATGAACACTGAAGCTTTCTTT. This codes for CASSPTVMNTEAFF.

The CDR3 coding sequence is TGTGCCAGCTCACCACCCAGGGGGGAATTCCAAGAGACCCAGTACTTC. This gives the protein CASSPPRGEFQETQYF. The gene calls are TRBV18 and TRBJ2-5; maybe TRBD1 (7 bases). The germline V gene has CDR1 KGHSH and CDR2 LQKENI. CDR3 size: 16 residues. Trimming removed 0 bases at V and 1 base at J, with 12 bases between.

This clone occurred a few times. The rearrangement links TRBV28 to TRBJ2-7, with TRBD2 identical over 7 bases. Trimming took 6 bases from V and 5 from J; bases not matched to a gene: 7. Germline V gene sequence: CDR1 MDHEN, CDR2 SYDVKM. The CDR3 totals 13 residues. CDR3 region: CASREAGRDEQYF. CDR3 coding DNA: TGTGCCAGCAGAGAAGCGGGAAGGGACGAGCAGTACTTC.

V usage is TRBV5-6 and J usage is TRBJ1-2; the match to TRBD1 covers 11 bases. This CDR3 spans 17 amino acids. Germline lookup yields CDR1 SGHDT and CDR2 YYEEEE. The ends lost 4 bases at V and 4 bases at J; junction bases unmatched: 12. CDR3 sequence reads: CASSPSHGQGASYGYTF. For the CDR3, the DNA is TGTGCCAGCAGCCCTTCCCATGGACAGGGGGCTAGCTATGGCTACACCTTC.

V and J are TRBV25-1 and TRBJ2-7, with 10 positions matching TRBD1. This CDR3 has 11 amino acids. V shed 11 bases, J shed 6 bases, and the junction held 4 bases outside the gene matches. CDR1 MGHDK and CDR2 SYGVNS come from the germline V gene. CDR3 protein: CACGTGVEQYF. The CDR3 DNA reads TGTGCCTGCGGGACAGGGGTCGAGCAGTACTTC.

The rearrangement links TRBV6-1 to TRBJ2-3; TRBD2 agrees at 10 bases. The germline V gene encodes CDR1 MNHNS and CDR2 SASEGT. With V trimmed by 2 bases and J by 6 bases, 5 bases remained unmatched. The CDR3 is made up of 15 amino acids. The CDR3 DNA reads TGTGCCAGCAGTGAATCTACTAGCGGGGTGGATACGCAGTATTTT. It specifies CASSESTSGVDTQYF.

Only one count was recorded for this clone. The chain recombines TRBV10-3 with TRBJ2-1; D may be TRBD2 (5 bases). Trimming pared 10 bases from V and 7 bases from J, leaving 14 bases between. The CDR3 covers 12 residues. Germline V CDR1 and CDR2: ENHRY, SYGVKD. The DNA of the CDR3 is TGTGCCACACAGACCGCGGGTAATGAGCAGTTCTTC. This encodes CATQTAGNEQFF.

This rearrangement joins TRBV13 to TRBJ2-3; 8 bases fit TRBD2. Germline values: CDR1 PRHDT, CDR2 FYEKMQ (reference sequence). The V gene end was trimmed by 2 bases and the J gene end by 5 bases; junction bases not matched to a gene: 12. This CDR3 comprises 17 residues. The CDR3 spells CASSLMGLRGAGDTQYF. The CDR3, as DNA: TGTGCCAGCAGCTTAATGGGCTTGCGGGGGGCGGGAGATACGCAGTATTTT.